This note documents a single TCR beta chain sequence. These data come from a study of shared clonotypes between healthy human individuals. The V segment lost 10 bases and the J segment 3 bases; nucleotides outside the gene matches: 7. This CDR3 is 14 amino acids long. The V gene's germline CDR1 is LNHDA and CDR2 SQIVND (reference sequence). Sequencing was performed with immunoSEQ multiplex PCR; in TCRdb, only in-frame clones are kept and a portion is missing. The sample lists some 2.1 million clones; roughly 93% were seen once. Naive CD8 cells lacked CD45RO and underwent positive selection for CCR7, leaving out terminally differentiated effector memory CD45RA+ cells.

The source of this sequence is a man younger than 35 in good health. Some clones in this sample may be carry-over from other donors' samples. The chain joins TRBV19 to TRBJ2-3; 10 bases fit TRBD2. Sequencing was done on a sample of naive CD8+ T cells from PBMCs. The CDR3 sequence: CATRRGLATDTQYF. In DNA, the CDR3 is TGTGCCACCCGCCGGGGACTAGCGACAGATACGCAGTATTTT.